Listed below are T cell receptor beta chains from one sample, sequenced in a study of breast tumors, draining lymph nodes, adjacent tissues. Using its own MiXCR run on the multiplex PCR reads, TCRdb lists one record per CDR3 protein. Here the sample spans approximately 300,000 distinct CDR3 sequences, 30% being singletons. Sequenced: axillary lymph node tissue. The receptor source for this set is a female donor with breast cancer. Some clones in this sample may be carry-over from other donors' samples. CDR3s include the opening cysteine and the closing phenylalanine or tryptophan. A D gene is named only where the DNA matches it firmly. Clone size, where shown, is once, few, many, or a class for clones that have expanded.

TRBJ1-5 many TRBV12-3/TRBV12-4 TRBD1 CASSSGTGIFQPQHF TGTGCCAGCAGTTCCGGGACAGGGATATTTCAGCCCCAGCATTTT
TRBJ2-1 many TRBV19 TRBD2 CASTQRGDNEQFF TGTGCCAGCACCCAGCGGGGTGACAATGAGCAGTTCTTC
TRBJ2-5 many TRBV20-1 TRBD2 CSAIAGGPPETQYF TGCAGTGCTATCGCGGGAGGGCCCCCCGAGACCCAGTACTTC
TRBJ2-1 NA TRBV3-1 NA CASSQVRTHFHEQFF TGTGCCAGCAGCCAAGTGAGAACACACTTCCATGAGCAGTTCTTC
TRBJ2-5 few TRBV30 TRBD1 CAHRDRGETQYF TGTGCCCATCGGGACAGGGGGGAGACCCAGTACTTC
TRBJ1-2 few TRBV9 NA CASSNQGGSGCTF TGTGCCAGCAGCAACCAGGGAGGTTCGGGCTGCACCTTC
TRBJ2-7 many TRBV19 TRBD1 CASSRGQGYEQYF TGTGCCAGTAGTAGGGGACAGGGCTACGAGCAGTACTTC
TRBJ2-7 once TRBV29-1 TRBD2 CSVVAGAGGPYEQYF TGCAGCGTCGTCGCAGGGGCGGGGGGACCCTACGAGCAGTACTTC
TRBJ1-4 many TRBV9 TRBD1 CASSPRTGGEKLFF TGTGCCAGCAGCCCCCGGACAGGAGGTGAAAAACTGTTTTTT
TRBJ2-5 many TRBV19 TRBD1 CASSGTGQETQYF TGTGCCAGTAGTGGGACAGGCCAAGAGACCCAGTACTTC
TRBJ1-1 NA TRBV7-2 NA CASSFRNTEAFF TGTGCCAGCAGCTTCAGGAACACTGAAGCTTTCTTT
TRBJ2-5 few TRBV5-4 NA CASSLGRYQETQYF TGTGCCAGCAGCCTGGGCAGGTACCAAGAGACCCAGTACTTC
TRBJ1-2 many TRBV7-6 TRBD1 CASSLGTDYGYTF TGTGCCAGCAGCTTGGGGACAGATTATGGCTACACCTTC
TRBJ1-2 many TRBV29-1 TRBD1 CSVRDSSGGYTF TGCAGCGTGAGGGACAGCTCGGGGGGCTACACCTTC
TRBJ2-6 many TRBV20-1 NA CTLGQGLPTSSGANVLTF TGCACCCTTGGTCAGGGTCTACCAACCTCCTCTGGGGCCAACGTCCTGACTTTC
TRBJ2-3 many TRBV29-1 TRBD2 CSVEVVSGRVGADTQYF TGCAGCGTTGAAGTGGTTAGCGGGAGAGTGGGTGCAGATACGCAGTATTTT
TRBJ2-7 many TRBV4-3 NA CASSQDWGREDEQYF TGCGCCAGCAGCCAAGACTGGGGCAGGGAGGACGAGCAGTACTTC
TRBJ2-5 NA TRBV6-1 TRBD2 CASRPPGLAGETRYF TGTGCCAGCAGACCCCCGGGACTAGCGGGGGAGACCCGGTACTTC
TRBJ2-7 few TRBV30 NA CAWSVGGATYEQYF TGTGCCTGGAGTGTTGGCGGGGCTACCTACGAGCAGTACTTC
TRBJ2-2 NA TRBV11-2 TRBD1 CASSAYRGTTGELFF TGTGCCAGCAGCGCTTACAGGGGGACCACCGGGGAGCTGTTTTTT
TRBJ2-3 NA TRBV9 TRBD2 CASSVLAGPTDTQYF TGTGCCAGCAGCGTACTAGCGGGACCAACAGATACGCAGTATTTT
TRBJ1-2 many TRBV6-5 NA CASSPLGTNYGYTF TGTGCCAGCAGCCCACTCGGAACTAACTATGGCTACACCTTC
TRBJ2-1 many TRBV5-1 NA CASSARDRIYNEQFF TGCGCCAGCAGCGCCCGGGACCGGATCTACAATGAGCAGTTCTTC
TRBJ2-3 many TRBV9 TRBD2 CASSVRPSTSATFSTDTQYF TGTGCCAGCAGCGTAAGGCCCTCGACTAGCGCCACGTTTAGCACAGATACGCAGTATTTT
TRBJ2-5 NA TRBV20-1 NA CSASRQGPHEETQYF TGCAGTGCTAGCAGGCAGGGCCCCCACGAAGAGACCCAGTACTTC
TRBJ2-3 NA TRBV18 NA CASSPPLGGPHTDTQYF TGTGCCAGCTCACCACCGTTGGGTGGGCCGCACACAGATACGCAGTATTTT
TRBJ2-1 NA TRBV20-1 NA CRAGGRRAYNEQFF TGCAGAGCTGGTGGTCGACGGGCCTACAATGAGCAGTTCTTC
TRBJ1-2 NA TRBV5-6 NA CASSFQGLYGYTF TGTGCCAGCAGCTTTCAGGGACTCTATGGCTACACCTTC
TRBJ2-7 once TRBV27 TRBD2 CASGLRSSGSTQQYF TGTGCCAGCGGTTTACGGTCTAGCGGGAGCACCCAGCAGTACTTC
TRBJ2-1 many TRBV7-3 NA CASSQGLDNEQFF TGTGCCAGCAGCCAGGGACTTGACAATGAGCAGTTCTTC
TRBJ2-7 many TRBV9 NA CASSVGGSAYEQYF TGTGCCAGCAGCGTTGGCGGGTCCGCCTACGAGCAGTACTTC
TRBJ2-7 many TRBV5-1 TRBD2 CASSSGLISYEQYF TGCGCCAGCAGCTCGGGACTAATTTCCTACGAGCAGTACTTC
TRBJ2-7 many TRBV7-9 TRBD2 CASSGLAGIYEQYF TGTGCCAGCAGCGGCCTAGCGGGAATCTACGAGCAGTACTTC
TRBJ2-5 NA TRBV6-5 TRBD1 CASTDRGTQYF TGTGCCAGCACGGACAGGGGGACCCAGTACTTC
TRBJ2-3 many TRBV2 NA CASRQVTDTQYF TGTGCCAGCAGGCAGGTAACAGATACGCAGTATTTT
TRBJ2-3 NA TRBV5-8 TRBD2 CASRLGLAGAPDTQYF TGTGCCAGCAGATTAGGACTAGCGGGAGCCCCGGATACGCAGTATTTT
TRBJ2-1 many TRBV7-2 NA CASSLFVSGGEEQFF TGTGCCAGCAGCTTATTCGTATCCGGGGGCGAAGAGCAGTTCTTC
TRBJ2-1 many TRBV19 NA CASSMGYGAYNEQFF TGTGCCAGTAGTATGGGGTACGGGGCGTACAATGAGCAGTTCTTC
TRBJ2-7 NA TRBV10-2 TRBD2 CARPRTSGRAVYEQYF TGCGCCAGGCCCAGGACTAGCGGGAGGGCCGTGTACGAGCAGTACTTC
TRBJ2-3 many TRBV7-3 TRBD2 CASSFPGGTQYF TGTGCCAGCAGCTTTCCGGGAGGTACGCAGTATTTT
TRBJ1-1 few TRBV6-1 NA CASSGTYWRVKNTEAFF TGTGCCAGCAGTGGAACTTACTGGAGAGTCAAGAACACTGAAGCTTTCTTT
TRBJ2-1 many TRBV5-8 TRBD2 CASSLLAGGPYEQFF TGTGCCAGCAGCTTACTAGCGGGAGGGCCTTATGAGCAGTTCTTC
TRBJ1-2 many TRBV14 NA CASSQYGYTF TGTGCCAGCAGTCAGTATGGCTACACCTTC
TRBJ1-5 NA TRBV20-1 NA CSARPSLGEQPQHF TGCAGTGCTAGACCTAGCCTCGGGGAGCAGCCCCAGCATTTT
TRBJ2-3 few TRBV28 NA CASSLYPYSSDTQYF TGTGCCAGCAGTTTATACCCGTATAGCAGTGATACGCAGTATTTT
TRBJ2-3 many TRBV20-1 TRBD1 CSASSGTETTDTQYF TGCAGTGCTTCTTCAGGGACAGAAACCACAGATACGCAGTATTTT
TRBJ2-7 many TRBV6-6 TRBD2 CASSPLAGGHSEQYF TGTGCCAGCAGTCCACTAGCGGGAGGGCACAGCGAGCAGTACTTC
TRBJ2-2 NA TRBV20-1 TRBD2 CSATEPTSGSRNTGELFF TGCAGTGCTACCGAGCCGACTAGCGGGAGTAGGAACACCGGGGAGCTGTTTTTT
TRBJ2-7 few TRBV6-5 TRBD1 CASSPSGTGDYEQYF TGTGCCAGCAGTCCCTCCGGGACAGGGGACTACGAGCAGTACTTC
TRBJ2-2 many TRBV7-2 TRBD1 CASSSYRGVTGELFF TGTGCCAGCAGCTCGTACAGGGGGGTCACCGGGGAGCTGTTTTTT
TRBJ1-2 many TRBV12-3/TRBV12-4 TRBD1 CASSVGTGGGGYTF TGTGCCAGCAGCGTCGGGACAGGTGGAGGTGGCTACACCTTC
TRBJ2-7 many TRBV19 NA CASSIEGLASEQYF TGTGCCAGTAGTATAGAGGGATTAGCCTCCGAGCAGTACTTC
TRBJ2-7 many TRBV7-2 TRBD1 CASSWKDRDGAEQYF TGTGCCAGCAGCTGGAAGGACAGGGATGGGGCCGAGCAGTACTTC
TRBJ1-3 few TRBV6-5 NA CASSHGTAGGTGNTIYF TGTGCCAGCAGTCACGGGACGGCCGGAGGTACTGGAAACACCATATATTTT